Reported below is one TCR beta chain. The data derive from a study of shared clonotypes between healthy human individuals. Study context: Researchers assigned three CD4 naive, three CD4 memory, two CD8 naive and one CD8 memory plate to each donor.

Sequencing was performed with immunoSEQ multiplex PCR; in TCRdb, only in-frame clones are kept and a portion is missing. The table records about 2.4 million clones, approximately 93% of them present only once. The investigators split CD4+ cells into a CD45RA+ naive subset and a CD45RA-negative memory subset. V lost 0 bases to trimming and J lost 6 bases, with 16 bases between them. The CDR3 extends over 15 amino acids. Germline V CDR1 and CDR2: SGHRS, YFSETQ. Specimen: naive CD4+ T cells from PBMCs. The subset: CD45RA+ positively selected. The clonotype comes from a man between 18 and 35 years old in good health. Some clones in this sample may be carry-over from other donors' samples. The rearrangement joins TRBV5-1 to TRBJ2-7, with D tentatively TRBD2 (6 bases). The CDR3 sequence is CASSLVEGKQVEQYF. The CDR3 region has the DNA TGCGCCAGCAGCTTGGTGGAGGGAAAGCAGGTCGAGCAGTACTTC.